The 20 T cell receptor beta chains reported below all come from one sample, sequenced in a study of T cell repertoires in cytomegalovirus infection. MiXCR, run by TCRdb on the reads, gives a single entry per CDR3 protein. The sample has about 320,000 distinct CDR3 sequences; 9% to 9.5% are singletons. Sequenced material: PBMCs. The source is a human donor in good health (CMV status not recorded). Some clones in this sample may be carry-over from other donors' samples.

This clonotype was seen many times. The rearrangement links TRBV7-2 to TRBJ1-1; 9 nucleotides align to TRBD1. CDR3 size: 14 residues. V was pared by 4 bases and J by 1 base, with 1 base of the junction left unmatched. Looked up from germline, CDR1 is SGHTA and CDR2 is FQGNSA. This chain's CDR3 is CASSSDRGNTEAFF. CDR3 bases: TGTGCCAGCAGCTCGGACAGGGGGAACACTGAAGCTTTCTTT.

The J gene is TRBJ2-3, the V gene TRBV7-9; D unresolved. The CDR3 totals 13 residues. CDR1 is SEHNR, CDR2 FQNEAQ, per germline (reference sequence). V was clipped by 3 bases and J by 0 bases, with 4 bases between them. The CDR3 is CASSLASTDTQYF. CDR3 DNA sequence: TGTGCCAGCAGCTTGGCGAGCACAGATACGCAGTATTTT.

This clonotype was seen a handful of times. This sequence joins TRBV28 and TRBJ2-1, with TRBD2 identical over 9 bases. The junction had 7 bases not matched to a gene; V was cut back by 1 base and J by 0 bases. Germline lookup yields CDR1 MDHEN and CDR2 SYDVKM. The CDR3 sequence is 18 residues long. CDR3 in DNA: TGTGCCAGCAGTTTATACCCCCCGACTAGCGGCTCCTACAATGAGCAGTTCTTC. Translating gives CASSLYPPTSGSYNEQFF.

The chain employs TRBV27 and TRBJ2-7; 10 nucleotides line up with TRBD2. CDR3 length equals 13 residues. V gave up 10 bases and J gave up 3 bases; unmatched junction bases: 6. The germline V gene has CDR1 MNHEY and CDR2 SMNVEV (reference sequence). As DNA, the CDR3 is TGTGCCACCCGGACTAGCGGCATCTACGAGCAGTACTTC. As protein: CATRTSGIYEQYF.

At least ten counts were recorded for this clonotype. This rearrangement joins TRBV7-2 to TRBJ2-1; 9 nucleotides match TRBD1. The V and J ends lost 4 bases and 4 bases, in that order; junction bases with no gene match: 2. This CDR3 has 14 amino acids. From germline, CDR1 is SGHTA and CDR2 FQGNSA. The CDR3 region is CASSWDRAYNEQFF. The DNA of the CDR3 is TGTGCCAGCAGCTGGGACAGGGCTTACAATGAGCAGTTCTTC.

This clonotype came up many times. The chain employs TRBV7-6 and TRBJ1-5; no definite D call. This CDR3 spans 12 amino acids. Trimming shortened V by 4 bases and J by 7 bases, and 8 bases separated the two germline ends. Per germline, CDR1 SGHVS and CDR2 FNYEAQ. CDR3 sequence: CASSSPGQPQHF. The CDR3 nucleotides read TGTGCCAGCAGCTCGCCTGGGCAGCCCCAGCATTTT.

This clonotype was observed at least ten times. The chain combines TRBV7-2 with TRBJ2-7, with D perhaps TRBD1 (5 bases). The CDR3 is 14 residues long. V dropped 1 base and J dropped 9 bases, with 16 bases sitting between them. Germline CDR1 reads SGHTA; CDR2 reads FQGNSA. CDR3 sequence reads: CASSLDETGAGQYF. CDR3 nucleotides: TGTGCCAGCAGCTTAGACGAGACTGGGGCCGGGCAGTACTTC.

The chain couples TRBV7-3 to TRBJ1-2; D might be TRBD1 (5 bases). Germline assignment: CDR1 SGHTA and CDR2 FQGTGA. This CDR3 is built from 14 residues. The germline V and J ends were trimmed by 5 bases and 6 bases, with 16 bases remaining between them. CDR3: CASSARGREDGYTF. The CDR3 nucleotides read TGTGCCAGCAGCGCACGGGGGAGGGAGGATGGCTACACCTTC. Full variable domain (rest looked up from reference TRBV7-3 and TRBJ1-2): GAGVSQTPSNKVTEKGKYVELRCDPISGHTALYWYRQSLGQGPEFLIYFQGTGAADDSGLPNDRFFAVRPEGSVSTLKIQRTERGDSAVYLCASSARGREDGYTFGSGTRLTVV.

The chain links TRBV18 to TRBJ2-1; the match to TRBD1 covers 8 bases. Germline assignment: CDR1 KGHSH and CDR2 LQKENI. V lost 5 bases and J lost 6; bases outside the gene matches: 3. The CDR3 runs to 13 residues. CDR3 in DNA: TGTGCCAGCTCAACGGACAGGGTCAATGAGCAGTTCTTC. Translation gives CASSTDRVNEQFF.

This clonotype was seen a few times. The rearrangement links TRBV7-6 to TRBJ1-5; no clear D. Trimming shortened V by 2 bases and J by 8 bases, and 7 bases separated the two germline ends. Germline CDR1 is SGHVS and CDR2 is FNYEAQ. The CDR3 has 12 amino acids. The CDR3, as DNA: TGTGCCAGCAGCTTATCTCGGGAGCCCCAGCATTTT. Amino acid sequence: CASSLSREPQHF.

This clonotype was counted a few times. V and J are TRBV28 and TRBJ2-7, with D hard to call. Looked up from germline, CDR1 is MDHEN and CDR2 is SYDVKM. The CDR3 length is 12 residues. The V end was cut by 5 bases, the J end by 4 bases, with 9 bases between. For the CDR3, the DNA is TGTGCCAGCAGTGCAACAGTGTACGAGCAGTACTTC. Residues: CASSATVYEQYF.

Only a few counts were recorded for this clonotype. The chain recombines TRBV11-2 with TRBJ2-1; tentative D call: TRBD1 (6 bases). Germline V gene lookup returns CDR1 SGHAT and CDR2 FQNNGV. The CDR3 has 16 amino acids. Trimming shortened V by 1 base and J by 4 bases, and 14 bases separated the two germline ends. The chain's CDR3 is CASSLALRGRYNEQFF. Written as DNA, the CDR3 is TGTGCCAGCAGCTTAGCGCTCAGGGGCCGTTACAATGAGCAGTTCTTC.

The V and J genes are TRBV6-8 and TRBJ1-6, with D hard to call. The V gene's germline CDR1 is MNHGY and CDR2 SAAAGT. V shed 0 bases and J shed 9 bases, with 9 bases lying between them. The CDR3 is made up of 14 amino acids. DNA of the CDR3: TGTGCCAGCAGTTACTCGGTGAGGGCTTCACCCCTCCACTTT. Translating it yields CASSYSVRASPLHF.

This clonotype has a count of ten or more. The V and J genes are TRBV7-8 and TRBJ2-7; no firm D call. V was shortened by 3 bases and J by 0 bases, with 6 bases between the two germline ends. The CDR3 has 13 amino acids. In germline, CDR1 is SGHVS, CDR2 FQNEAQ. The CDR3 bases are TGTGCCAGCAGCTTGCCGGGCTCCTACGAGCAGTACTTC. This translates into CASSLPGSYEQYF.

V gene TRBV4-2 combines with J gene TRBJ2-2, with 15 bases lining up with TRBD2. The CDR3 length is 18 residues. The ends lost 4 bases at V and 4 bases at J; junction bases unmatched: 7. Germline CDR1 LGHNA, CDR2 YNFKEQ. CDR3 nucleotides: TGTGCCAGCAGCCCAACCGGACTAGCGGGAGGGCCCACCGGGGAGCTGTTTTTT. Its protein is CASSPTGLAGGPTGELFF.

This sequence joins TRBV12-3 or TRBV12-4 and TRBJ2-1, with 11 nucleotides matching TRBD2. The V and J ends lost 3 bases and 7 bases, in that order; junction bases with no gene match: 5. CDR3 length: 15 amino acids. Written as DNA, the CDR3 is TGTGCCAGCAGTTTCGGGACTAGCGGACGAAATGAGCAGTTCTTC. Translating it yields CASSFGTSGRNEQFF.

This clonotype appeared many times. The genes are TRBV5-4 and TRBJ2-4; tentatively, D is TRBD1 (6 bases). V was trimmed by 0 bases and J by 0 bases, leaving 10 bases between them. The CDR3 consists of 16 residues. Per germline, CDR1 SGHNT and CDR2 YYREEE (reference sequence). CDR3 sequence: CASSLADRVAKNIQYF. Written as DNA, the CDR3 is TGTGCCAGCAGCTTGGCGGACAGAGTAGCCAAAAACATTCAGTACTTC.

This clonotype was recorded many times. The V and J genes are TRBV11-2 and TRBJ1-5; D is possibly TRBD1 (5 bases). The V gene lost 5 bases and the J gene lost 7 bases, with 15 bases spanning the gap. The germline V gene has CDR1 SGHAT and CDR2 FQNNGV. The CDR3 spans 14 residues. In DNA, the CDR3 is TGTGCCAGCAGCCAAAGGGGCACGGTGCAGCCCCAGCATTTT. Its translation is CASSQRGTVQPQHF.

This clonotype was counted a few times. The chain has TRBV29-1 and TRBJ1-1; D perhaps matches TRBD1 (6 bases). V was clipped by 5 bases and J by 2 bases, with 9 bases between them. Germline CDR1 is SQVTM and CDR2 is ANQGSEA. This CDR3 region has 12 residues. The DNA for the CDR3 is TGCAGCGTTACAGGGTCCAACACTGAAGCTTTCTTT. Protein sequence: CSVTGSNTEAFF.

The V call is TRBV12-3 or TRBV12-4, the J call TRBJ2-5; D not resolved. This CDR3 comprises 14 residues. V lost 7 bases, J lost 1 base, and 13 bases lay in between. DNA for the CDR3: TGTGCCAGCAACCTCGTAGGCCCCCAAGAGACCCAGTACTTC. The encoded protein is CASNLVGPQETQYF.